This T cell receptor (beta chain) emerged from a study of human T cells and chemical hapten exposure. Study overall: A roughly 2 cm by roughly 2 cm inner upper arm patch received 2% DPC for sensitization. Each patch test put 0.01% DPC on the upper back, and results were read at 6 days.

Germline trimming cut 4 bases from V and 5 bases from J; bases unmatched to any gene: 13. The CDR3 has 16 residues. Germline CDR1 and CDR2: SGHVS and FQNEAQ. From the RACE reads, TCRdb called clonotypes with MiXCR, one entry per CDR3 protein. The sample contains 40,000 or so distinct CDR3 sequences, roughly a tenth of which appear only once. The sample's time point: patch test 2, 6 weeks after DPC sensitization. Treatment specified: therapeutic diphenylcyclopropenone sensitization with weekly scalp DPC. Unfractionated whole blood was the source of the extracted total RNA. Donation of samples came from alopecia patients who were 18 to 70 years old and suitable for DPC.

This receptor was taken from a woman in her 30s with alopecia areata. Some clones in this sample may be carry-over from other donors' samples. Specimen: whole blood, collected in connection with sensitization to the hapten diphenylcyclopropenone (DPC). The genes are TRBV7-8 and TRBJ2-5, with TRBD2 matching 7 bases. CDR3 nucleotides: TGTGCCAGCAGCTCGCGACTAGCAGAAGGGAGGGAGACCCAGTACTTC. Translated, it gives CASSSRLAEGRETQYF.